Included here is one TCR beta chain sequence, with context. The data belong to a study of cytomegalovirus exposure and HLA in healthy donors. With 60 Vbeta and 13 Jbeta primers, the PCR was carried out. The assay was immunoSEQ multiplex PCR, and TCRdb's table has in-frame clones only and misses some. Of roughly 120,000 clones in the sample, approximately 9.4% were seen once. The CDR3 contains 13 residues. The V gene's germline CDR1 is SGHNT and CDR2 YENEEA. The junction had 5 bases not matched to a gene; V was cut back by 5 bases and J by 5 bases. Sample: PBMCs. V gene TRBV11-3 combines with J gene TRBJ2-5; 7 positions match TRBD1. This TCR was sampled from a man aged 30 to 39 in good health and CMV-seronegative. The CDR3 here is CASSHRGRETQYF. The DNA for the CDR3 is TGTGCCAGCAGCCACAGGGGTCGGGAGACCCAGTACTTC.